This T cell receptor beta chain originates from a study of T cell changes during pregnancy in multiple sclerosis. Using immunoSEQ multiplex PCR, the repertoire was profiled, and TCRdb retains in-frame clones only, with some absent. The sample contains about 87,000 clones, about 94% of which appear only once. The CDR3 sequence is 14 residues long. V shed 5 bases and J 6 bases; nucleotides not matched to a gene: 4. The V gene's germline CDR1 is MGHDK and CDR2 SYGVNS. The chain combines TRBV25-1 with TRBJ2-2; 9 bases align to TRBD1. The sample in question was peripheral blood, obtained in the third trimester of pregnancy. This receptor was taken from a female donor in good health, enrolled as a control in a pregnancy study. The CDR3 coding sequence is TGTGCCAGCAGTCGGGACAGGGCAGCCGGGGAGCTGTTTTTT. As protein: CASSRDRAAGELFF.